This T cell receptor beta chain was recovered during a study of CD8 T cells in ankylosing spondylitis. TCRdb called the 5' RACE reads again in MiXCR, with one record for every CDR3 protein. Among 350,000 to 550,000 distinct CDR3 sequences listed, 26% were seen once. The CDR3 spans 14 residues. The ends lost 1 base at V and 5 bases at J; junction bases unmatched: 1. Germline V gene data show CDR1 as SNHLY and CDR2 as FYNNEI. For this clonotype: Its antigen is currently unknown.

General observations from the study: Relatively rare in peripheral blood, disease-linked clones were also CD8+. Significantly higher representation of disease-linked clones was reported for matched ankylosing spondylitis synovial fluid. Blood of patients with ankylosing spondylitis appeared to be characterized by a TCR beta motif of about 8 highly homologous variants.

This chain connects TRBV2 to TRBJ2-2, with 7 bases aligning to TRBD2. The specimen was blood, either unsorted or a sorted T cell fraction (not recorded which). The clonotype was recovered from a male donor with ankylosing spondylitis. The CDR3 loop reads CASSEGRGTGELFF. The CDR3, as DNA: TGTGCCAGCAGTGAAGGGCGGGGGACCGGGGAGCTGTTTTTT.